Detailed here is one T cell receptor (beta chain). Its matching antigen is unknown. The V gene's germline CDR1 is SGHNT and CDR2 YYREEE (reference sequence). The CDR3 extends over 11 amino acids. V was pared by 2 bases and J by 6 bases, with 4 bases between. This sample was taken from a study of cytomegalovirus exposure and HLA in healthy donors. The study's findings and limits: Segments of the TCR beta V type were, in most cases, productive about 90% or about 30% of the time in an earlier analysis. A missense DCLRE1C variant was associated with V- and J-gene trimming of TCR beta chains in a later analysis, and an independent cohort replicated the association.

This PCR relied on a set of 60 Vbeta primers and 13 Jbeta primers. Sequencing was performed with immunoSEQ multiplex PCR; in TCRdb, only in-frame clones are kept and a portion is missing. The repertoire holds over 150,000 clones, 60% to 85% seen once, with 2.5% to 3.5% in the top ten. This TCR came from a male donor in good health and CMV-seronegative. The chain combines TRBV5-4 with TRBJ2-3; D remains ambiguous. The sample taken for sequencing was PBMCs. The CDR3 region has the DNA TGTGCCAGCAGCTTCGGGGATACGCAGTATTTT. Protein: CASSFGDTQYF.